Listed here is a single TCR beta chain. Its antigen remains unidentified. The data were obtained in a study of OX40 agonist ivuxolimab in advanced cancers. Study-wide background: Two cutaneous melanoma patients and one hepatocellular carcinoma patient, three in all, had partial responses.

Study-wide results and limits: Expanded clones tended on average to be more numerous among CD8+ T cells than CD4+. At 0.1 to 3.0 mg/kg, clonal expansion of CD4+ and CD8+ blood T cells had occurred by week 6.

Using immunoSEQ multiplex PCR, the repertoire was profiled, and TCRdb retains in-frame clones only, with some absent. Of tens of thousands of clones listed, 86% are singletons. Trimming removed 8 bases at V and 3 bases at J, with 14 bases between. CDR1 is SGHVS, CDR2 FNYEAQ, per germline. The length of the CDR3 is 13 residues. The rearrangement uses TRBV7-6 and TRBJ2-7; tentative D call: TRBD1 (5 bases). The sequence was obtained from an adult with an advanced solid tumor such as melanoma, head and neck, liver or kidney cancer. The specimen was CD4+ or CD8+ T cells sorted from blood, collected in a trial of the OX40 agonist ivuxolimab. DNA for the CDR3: TGTGCCAGCGAAGCAGGGTCTCTCTACGAGCAGTACTTC. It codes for CASEAGSLYEQYF.